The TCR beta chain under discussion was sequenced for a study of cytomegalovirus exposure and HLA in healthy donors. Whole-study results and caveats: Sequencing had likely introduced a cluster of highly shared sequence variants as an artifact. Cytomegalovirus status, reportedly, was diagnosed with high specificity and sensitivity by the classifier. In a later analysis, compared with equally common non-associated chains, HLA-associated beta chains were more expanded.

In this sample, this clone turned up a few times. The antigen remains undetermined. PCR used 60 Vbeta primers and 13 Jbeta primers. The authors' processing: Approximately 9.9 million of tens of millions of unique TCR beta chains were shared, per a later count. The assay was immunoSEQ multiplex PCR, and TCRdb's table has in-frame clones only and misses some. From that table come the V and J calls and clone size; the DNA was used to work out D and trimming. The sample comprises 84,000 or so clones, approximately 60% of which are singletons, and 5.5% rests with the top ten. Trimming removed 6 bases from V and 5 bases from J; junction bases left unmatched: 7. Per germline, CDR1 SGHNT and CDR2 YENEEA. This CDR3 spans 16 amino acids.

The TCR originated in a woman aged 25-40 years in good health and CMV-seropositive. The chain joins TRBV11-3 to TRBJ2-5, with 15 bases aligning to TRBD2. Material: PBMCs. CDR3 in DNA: TGTGCCAGCAGTCCAGGACTAGCGGGGGGGCTCGAGACCCAGTACTTC. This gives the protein CASSPGLAGGLETQYF.